This T cell receptor beta chain came from a study of cytotoxic CD8 clonotypes in ibrutinib-treated CLL. Clones were read by immunoSEQ multiplex PCR, and TCRdb kept only the in-frame ones, dropping some. The repertoire has about 63,000 clones, 71% of them found once; the top ten carry around 43%. CDR1 and CDR2 (germline): SGHNT, YENEEA. The CDR3 loop spans 20 amino acids. Trimming took off 0 bases at V and 0 bases at J, with 21 bases between the two ends. This rearrangement joins TRBV11-3 to TRBJ1-3, with D unclear. Sequencing was performed on PBMCs, taken after 12 months of ibrutinib treatment. This receptor was identified in a human donor with chronic lymphocytic leukemia. The CDR3 here is CASSLDSDGRPTISGNTIYF. CDR3 DNA: TGTGCCAGCAGCTTAGATTCAGACGGCAGACCCACCATCTCTGGAAACACCATATATTTT.